The 6 T cell receptor beta chains listed next were all sequenced from one sample in a study of T-cell memory formation after mild COVID-19. TCRdb re-analysed the 5' RACE reads in MiXCR, keeping a single row per CDR3 protein. This table holds about 540,000 distinct CDR3 sequences, roughly 20% found once. Sequenced: PBMCs or a T cell subset sorted from them (not recorded which). The receptors derive from an adult woman who had mild COVID-19 (a few samples of this study predate the infection). Cell type and time point are not known.

This clonotype has a single count. The chain links TRBV30 to TRBJ2-5, with 7 bases lining up with TRBD1. The CDR3 is made up of 15 amino acids. CDR1 GTSNPN and CDR2 SVGIG come from the germline V gene (reference sequence). V lost 2 bases to trimming and J lost 5 bases; unmatched junction nucleotides: 11. The CDR3 DNA reads TGTGCCTGGAGTCTCTCATCCGGGACAGTCGAGACCCAGTACTTC. This gives the protein CAWSLSSGTVETQYF.

The chain joins TRBV29-1 to TRBJ1-3; D gene uncertain. Between the trimmed V and J ends, which lost 6 bases and 0 bases, there was a span of 3 bases. Germline CDR1 and CDR2: SQVTM and ANQGSEA. This CDR3 spans 11 amino acids. CDR3 amino acids: CSVYSGNTIYF. CDR3 in DNA: TGCAGCGTATACTCTGGAAACACCATATATTTT.

This clonotype was counted only a few times. CDR3 amino acids: CATSDSSRPPPGELFF. CDR3 sequence (DNA): TGTGCCACCAGTGATTCGTCAAGACCCCCTCCCGGGGAGCTGTTTTTT. The genes are TRBV24-1 and TRBJ2-2, with D hard to call. The CDR3 totals 16 residues. V was cut by 2 bases and J by 6 bases, with 15 bases left in between. The V gene's germline CDR1 is KGHDR and CDR2 SFDVKD.

This chain uses TRBV7-3 with TRBJ2-1; 9 bases agree with TRBD2. Trimming took 2 bases from V and 3 from J; bases not matched to a gene: 14. CDR3 length equals 19 residues. Germline V gene sequence: CDR1 SGHTA, CDR2 FQGTGA. The CDR3 DNA follows: TGTGCCAGCAGCTTATCAGCCTCGACTAGCGGCCTATACTACAATGAGCAGTTCTTC. Protein: CASSLSASTSGLYYNEQFF.

The chain recombines TRBV20-1 with TRBJ2-7; 14 bases agree with TRBD2. The CDR3 is made up of 13 amino acids. With V trimmed by 3 bases and J by 6 bases, 1 base remained unmatched. Germline values: CDR1 DFQATT, CDR2 SNEGSKA (reference sequence). The CDR3 DNA sequence: TGCAGTGCTAGGACTAGCGGGAGGGGCGAGCAGTACTTC. Protein: CSARTSGRGEQYF.

This rearrangement joins TRBV19 to TRBJ2-5; 14 bases line up with TRBD2. The CDR3 runs to 18 residues. The J segment lost 5 bases and the V segment lost 1 base, leaving 9 bases of the junction unmatched. Germline CDR1 is LNHDA and CDR2 is SQIVND (reference sequence). Here the CDR3 reads CASSIGGLAGVLFETQYF. The CDR3 DNA reads TGTGCCAGTAGTATAGGGGGACTAGCGGGAGTGTTGTTCGAGACCCAGTACTTC. The complete variable domain, with remaining parts taken from reference TRBV19 and TRBJ2-5, reads DGGITQSPKYLFRKEGQNVTLSCEQNLNHDAMYWYRQDPGQGLRLIYYSQIVNDFQKGDIAEGYSVSREKKESFPLTVTSAQKNPTAFYLCASSIGGLAGVLFETQYFGPGTRLLVL.